This section outlines one T cell receptor (beta chain) sequence together with its context. The source of the sample is a study of tumor-infiltrating lymphocytes in primary liver carcinoma. The investigators made TCR beta cDNA from approximately 510 ng total RNA, using a constant-region primer. Slightly modified ARM-PCR, run as three nested multiplex PCR rounds, produced the TCR beta libraries. In the first two PCR rounds, TRBV1-TRBV30 forward primers were paired with a C-beta reverse primer, and each round lasted about 10 cycles. TCRdb called the multiplex PCR reads again in MiXCR, with one record for every CDR3 protein. The sample holds 40,000 to 55,000 distinct CDR3 sequences, over 65% seen once. Germline CDR1 and CDR2: MGHRA and YSYEKL. Trimming left V 6 bases short and J 2 bases short, with 14 bases between. The CDR3 runs 14 residues. Total RNA and DNA came together from roughly 20-30 mg of bulk tissue without cell sorting.

The sample consisted of liver tumor tissue from sampling region 5. Subset defined: tumor region T5, tumor centre. The receptor's source is a man aged 35 to 55 with primary liver carcinoma and hepatitis B virus infection. V and J are TRBV4-1 and TRBJ2-7; D may be TRBD1 or TRBD2 (5 bases each). The CDR3 region is CASRSGPSPYEQYF. CDR3 DNA: TGCGCCAGCAGATCGGGACCGAGCCCCTACGAGCAGTACTTC.